The T cell receptor beta chain described here comes from a study of blood T cell repertoires in COVID-19. At the level of the study: Whether acute or convalescent, the COVID-19 samples came from the United States, Italy and Spain. Sources were T cells, B-cell-depleted T cells, or PBMCs; the material itself was cDNA or gDNA.

Trimming pared 6 bases from V and 2 bases from J, leaving 11 bases between. Germline V gives CDR1 MNHEY, CDR2 SVGEGT. There are 14 residues in the CDR3. Under the authors' procedure: Amplification from reference gene primers served as the basis for estimated nucleated cell counts. Here immunoSEQ multiplex PCR was the method, and the copy in TCRdb shows in-frame clones only, minus some. The DNA gave D and trimming, while V, J and clone size come from that table. The data contain 350,000 to 550,000 clones, nearly 90% of them singletons. Adults between roughly 18 and 89 years of age took part from fewer than 30 US areas.

The chain joins TRBV6-2 or TRBV6-3 to TRBJ1-3, with D maybe TRBD1 (5 bases). The TCR was taken from a woman under 30 with acute COVID-19. Sequenced: PBMCs or T cells enriched from blood (not recorded which). The CDR3 reads CASSALDTGNTIYF. The DNA of the CDR3 is TGTGCCAGCAGCGCCCTGGACACTGGAAACACCATATATTTT.